These 8 T cell receptor beta chains share one sample of origin, sequenced in a study of response to subunit inactivated influenza vaccine. TCRdb redid the calling of the RT-PCR reads with MiXCR, one entry per CDR3 protein. The table has about 520,000 distinct CDR3 sequences, 6.5% to 8% seen once. The sequencing here drew on PBMCs from blood, taken roughly 24 months after vaccination. All receptors come from a man aged 45-69 years who received an inactivated influenza vaccine.

J is TRBJ2-7 and V is TRBV9, with 9 bases fitting TRBD1. The CDR3 has 17 amino acids. CDR1 and CDR2 (germline): SGDLS, YYNGEE. J was trimmed by 8 bases and V by 0 bases; bases with no gene match: 15. The CDR3 nucleotides read TGTGCCAGCAGCGTAGTGGTTCGGGACAGGGTCCCCCGGCAGCAGTACTTC. Residues: CASSVVVRDRVPRQQYF.

The chain carries TRBV5-1 and TRBJ2-7; D might be TRBD1 or TRBD2, each matching 5 bases. CDR1 and CDR2 from the germline V gene are SGHRS and YFSETQ. The ends were cut back, 0 bases at V and 4 bases at J, with 11 bases in the middle. The CDR3 is made up of 14 amino acids. CDR3 nucleotide sequence: TGCGCCAGCAGCTTGGTAGGGACGGAGTACGAGCAGTACTTC. This translates into CASSLVGTEYEQYF.

The chain is built from TRBV27 and TRBJ2-7; 7 bases match TRBD1. The germline V gene encodes CDR1 MNHEY and CDR2 SMNVEV (reference sequence). The CDR3 is 15 amino acids. With V trimmed by 2 bases and J by 3 bases, 7 bases remained unmatched. The CDR3 DNA is TGTGCCAGCAGTTTAGCACCGACAGGGATCTACGAGCAGTACTTC. The encoded protein is CASSLAPTGIYEQYF.

This clonotype was picked up many times. Here the CDR3 reads CSARVAGGLYETQYF. DNA of the CDR3: TGCAGTGCTAGAGTAGCGGGGGGGCTCTACGAGACCCAGTACTTC. The V gene is TRBV20-1, the J gene TRBJ2-5; 11 bases align to TRBD2. J gave up 5 bases and V 1 base, and 6 bases lay outside the gene matches. This CDR3 contains 15 residues. Germline V CDR1 and CDR2: DFQATT, SNEGSKA (reference sequence).

This clonotype was counted ten times or more. V gene TRBV20-1 combines with J gene TRBJ2-5; D gene uncertain. Between the trimmed V and J ends, which lost 6 bases and 5 bases, there was a span of 22 bases. This CDR3 comprises 15 residues. Germline assignment: CDR1 DFQATT and CDR2 SNEGSKA (reference sequence). Here the CDR3 reads CSATGGFGVGETQYF. CDR3 DNA sequence: TGCAGTGCCACCGGTGGCTTTGGGGTTGGGGAGACCCAGTACTTC.

The table lists this clonotype with a few counts. The chain employs TRBV7-9 and TRBJ1-5; D uncertain. The germline V gene has CDR1 SEHNR and CDR2 FQNEAQ (reference sequence). CDR3 length: 17 residues. V was shortened by 4 bases and J by 0 bases, with 16 bases between the two germline ends. The CDR3 region has the DNA TGTGCCAGCAGCTCAGACCAAATGCGATATAGCAATCAGCCCCAGCATTTT. Amino acids: CASSSDQMRYSNQPQHF.

This clonotype came up many times. The rearrangement uses TRBV7-2 and TRBJ2-2; D remains unclear. Trimming removed 5 bases at V and 0 bases at J, with 7 bases between. The CDR3 spans 14 residues. Germline V gene lookup returns CDR1 SGHTA and CDR2 FQGNSA. The DNA of the CDR3 is TGTGCCAGCAGCCCTGCAGCGAACACCGGGGAGCTGTTTTTT. Translated: CASSPAANTGELFF.

Many counts were recorded for this clonotype. This chain connects TRBV9 to TRBJ2-1; the match to TRBD1 covers 8 bases. V dropped 2 bases and J dropped 2; count of bases not matched to a gene: 3. The CDR3 spans 15 residues. CDR1 and CDR2 from the germline V gene are SGDLS and YYNGEE. CDR3 bases: TGTGCCAGCAGCGTTGGACAGGGCCCCTACAATGAGCAGTTCTTC. Protein product: CASSVGQGPYNEQFF.